The T cell receptor (beta chain) under discussion was sequenced for a study of T-cell reconstitution after alpha-beta-depleted transplantation in children. This CDR3 comprises 18 residues. Germline V gene lookup returns CDR1 LGHDT and CDR2 YNNKEL (reference sequence). Trimming took 7 bases from V and 0 from J; bases not matched to a gene: 12. It was with unique molecular identifiers that the TCRbeta library was prepared. MiXCR was run by TCRdb on the PCR reads, yielding one entry per CDR3 protein. The sample carries over 400,000 distinct CDR3 sequences, approximately 13% recorded once. The sequence came from a human donor who donated a stem cell graft to a child with combined immunodeficiency. The genes are TRBV3-1 and TRBJ1-5; 10 bases match TRBD1. This sample comprised PBMCs from the stem cell graft donor, obtained from the stem cell graft. The CDR3 region has the DNA TGTGCCAGCAACAAAGGGGACAGGGGAGTCTATAGCAATCAGCCCCAGCATTTT. Translated: CASNKGDRGVYSNQPQHF.